Shown below are 8 T cell receptor beta chains from a single sample sequenced in a study of Graves' ophthalmopathy and Graves' hyperthyroidism. TCR beta CDR3 regions were amplified from RNA transcripts. HTBI primers were used in a first-round RT-PCR, which preceded a second-round multiplex PCR. One entry per CDR3 protein, called by TCRdb with MiXCR from the multiplex PCR reads. The sample includes approximately 480,000 distinct CDR3 sequences, under 15% of them seen just once. Sequenced sample: blood. These receptors were obtained from a woman in her 30s with Graves' ophthalmopathy.

This clonotype was seen at least ten times. V gene TRBV5-1 combines with J gene TRBJ2-7; 7 nucleotides match TRBD1. The CDR3 extends over 14 amino acids. Germline-derived CDR1 and CDR2 are SGHRS and YFSETQ. Trimming cost V 5 bases and J 6 bases; bases outside gene matches: 11. The CDR3 region has the DNA TGCGCCAGCAGACCTACAGGGGCTGGAGGCGAGCAGTACTTC. It specifies CASRPTGAGGEQYF.

This clonotype was detected many times. The chain is built from TRBV28 and TRBJ1-3, with D tentatively TRBD1 (5 bases). Germline lookup yields CDR1 MDHEN and CDR2 SYDVKM. The length of the CDR3 is 16 residues. Deletions cut 6 bases from V and 0 bases from J, with 15 bases between. In DNA, the CDR3 is TGTGCCAGCAGCCAGGCGGGGGGACCCTCTGGAAACACCATATATTTT. Translated, it gives CASSQAGGPSGNTIYF.

This clonotype was seen ten or more times. This rearrangement joins TRBV6-5 to TRBJ2-7; D is possibly TRBD2 (5 bases). The V and J ends lost 10 bases and 7 bases respectively, with 11 bases between them. The germline V gene encodes CDR1 MNHEY and CDR2 SVGAGI. The CDR3 length is 10 residues. CDR3 sequence: CATEREEQYF. The CDR3 coding sequence is TGTGCCACCGAGAGGGAAGAGCAGTACTTC.

This clonotype was detected ten times or more. V gene TRBV10-3 combines with J gene TRBJ1-1; no clear D. Trimming took 11 bases from V and 2 from J, leaving 15 bases between them. The germline V gene has CDR1 ENHRY and CDR2 SYGVKD. The CDR3 contains 13 residues. CDR3 amino acids: CAGSGEFNTEAFF. CDR3 nucleotide sequence: TGTGCCGGAAGCGGGGAATTTAACACTGAAGCTTTCTTT.

This clonotype came up many times. Here the CDR3 reads CASQTGGTGELFF. The DNA for the CDR3 is TGCGCCAGCCAAACAGGGGGCACCGGGGAGCTGTTTTTT. The V gene is TRBV5-1, the J gene TRBJ2-2, with 8 bases aligning to TRBD1. CDR1 and CDR2 from the germline V gene are SGHRS and YFSETQ. This CDR3 region has 13 residues. V trimming: 7 bases; J trimming: 4 bases; junction bases outside the gene matches: 3.

This clonotype was found many times. J is TRBJ1-2 and V is TRBV12-3 or TRBV12-4; D is unclear. The V end was cut by 6 bases, the J end by 6 bases, with 17 bases between. There are 14 residues in the CDR3. The DNA for the CDR3 is TGTGCCAGCAGCCGTTCCTTCCGGATTGATGGCTACACCTTC. Protein product: CASSRSFRIDGYTF.

CDR3 sequence reads: CASSYGGERNTEAFF. The CDR3 DNA follows: TGTGCCAGCAGTTACGGGGGGGAAAGGAACACTGAAGCTTTCTTT. The rearrangement links TRBV6-5 to TRBJ1-1; TRBD1 might be the D (5 bases). This CDR3 has 15 residues. The V gene lost 2 bases and the J gene lost 1 base, with 11 bases spanning the gap. The germline V gene encodes CDR1 MNHEY and CDR2 SVGAGI.

This clonotype was recorded many times. The chain links TRBV6-2 or TRBV6-3 to TRBJ2-7, with D perhaps matching TRBD2 (6 bases). The CDR3 covers 12 residues. Trimming removed 4 bases from V and 7 bases from J, with 11 bases in between. The germline CDR1 and CDR2 sequences are MNHEY and SVGEGT. The CDR3 sequence is CASSFVGGEQYF. In DNA, the CDR3 is TGTGCCAGCAGTTTCGTTGGAGGGGAGCAGTACTTC.